These 24 T cell receptor beta chains share one sample of origin, sequenced in a study of T cells in localized non-small cell lung cancer. Clones were sequenced by immunoSEQ multiplex PCR, and TCRdb holds only the in-frame ones, with some missing. This sample has fewer than 7,000 clones, with 35% to 45% found just once. This specimen consisted of lung tumor tissue, obtained before any cancer treatment. These TCRs come from a male donor at least 60 years old with stage I squamous cell lung carcinoma.

J is TRBJ2-5 and V is TRBV18; D unclear. Germline V CDR1 and CDR2: KGHSH, LQKENI. Trimming left V 0 bases short and J 5 bases short, with 7 bases between. This CDR3 spans 13 amino acids. CDR3 sequence reads: CASSPPTVETQYF. CDR3 DNA sequence: TGTGCCAGCTCACCACCGACGGTGGAGACCCAGTACTTC.

The chain is built from TRBV28 and TRBJ2-7; D unresolved. Trimming stripped 5 bases from V and 0 bases from J, with 5 bases between. The CDR3 sequence is 12 residues long. Germline V gene sequence: CDR1 MDHEN, CDR2 SYDVKM. The DNA of the CDR3 is TGTGCCAGCAGTGATCCCTCCTACGAGCAGTACTTC. Translated, it gives CASSDPSYEQYF. The full variable domain, rest sourced from reference TRBV28 and TRBJ2-7, is DVKVTQSSRYLVKRTGEKVFLECVQDMDHENMFWYRQDPGLGLRLIYFSYDVKMKEKGDIPEGYSVSREKKERFSLILESASTNQTSMYLCASSDPSYEQYFGPGTRLTVT.

This clone has more than one count but fewer than ten. The chain carries TRBV5-1 and TRBJ2-1, with D perhaps matching TRBD1 (6 bases). This CDR3 contains 15 residues. V lost 2 bases to trimming and J lost 3 bases, with 12 bases between them. The germline gives CDR1 SGHRS, CDR2 YFSETQ. Here the CDR3 reads CASSFNGQNYNEQFF. Here the CDR3 DNA reads TGCGCCAGCAGCTTTAATGGACAGAACTACAATGAGCAGTTCTTC.

This clone was counted a few times. This chain joins TRBV28 and TRBJ2-1; unclear D gene. Deletions cut 8 bases from V and 2 bases from J, with 13 bases between. The CDR3 spans 14 residues. CDR1 is MDHEN, CDR2 SYDVKM, per germline. CDR3 nucleotide sequence: TGTGCCAGCGGGCAGACCGACACCTACAATGAGCAGTTCTTC. Translated: CASGQTDTYNEQFF.

This clone occurred a few times. CDR3 sequence: CASSIPGPGGYGYTF. In nucleotides, the CDR3 is TGTGCCAGTAGTATCCCGGGCCCTGGGGGCTATGGCTACACCTTC. This chain uses TRBV19 with TRBJ1-2; D is possibly TRBD1 (5 bases). The CDR3 sequence is 15 residues long. CDR1 and CDR2 (germline): LNHDA, SQIVND (reference sequence). V lost 3 bases and J lost 4, with 15 bases in between.

This sequence joins TRBV6-4 and TRBJ2-5; no clear D. V lost 4 bases and J 7 bases, leaving 7 bases between the germline ends. The germline gives CDR1 MRHNA, CDR2 SNTAGT. This CDR3 has 11 residues. The CDR3 region has the DNA TGTGCCAGCAGTGGAATAGGGACCCAGTACTTC. The encoded protein is CASSGIGTQYF.

By its share, this clone is medium-sized. V is TRBV18 and J is TRBJ2-1, with D possibly being TRBD2 (5 bases). Between the trimmed V and J ends, which lost 3 bases and 0 bases, there was a span of 12 bases. This CDR3 comprises 16 residues. Germline V gene data show CDR1 as KGHSH and CDR2 as LQKENI. CDR3 DNA: TGTGCCAGCTCACCGGGGAGTTTAAGCTCCTACAATGAGCAGTTCTTC. Translating it yields CASSPGSLSSYNEQFF.

The chain links TRBV6-8 to TRBJ2-3, with D maybe TRBD1 (6 bases). Deletions cut 10 bases from V and 2 bases from J, with 10 bases between. The germline V gene encodes CDR1 MNHGY and CDR2 SAAAGT. The CDR3 contains 12 residues. CDR3 in DNA: TGTGCCATCAGGGGAGTCACAGATACGCAGTATTTT. Translation: CAIRGVTDTQYF.

V and J are TRBV18 and TRBJ2-7; D unclear. Deletions cut 3 bases from V and 5 bases from J, with 8 bases between. Germline V lookup: CDR1 KGHSH, CDR2 LQKENI. The CDR3 is 12 amino acids. The CDR3 DNA reads TGTGCCAGCTCACCGGGCCTTGACGAGCAGTACTTC. Amino acids: CASSPGLDEQYF.

A few counts support this clone. Here the CDR3 DNA reads TGTGCCAGCAGCCCTAGACAGGGACCCTATGGCTACACCTTC. Amino acid sequence: CASSPRQGPYGYTF. This chain links TRBV6-8 with TRBJ1-2; 7 bases line up with TRBD1. The J segment lost 4 bases and the V segment lost 6 bases, leaving 8 bases of the junction unmatched. The germline V gene encodes CDR1 MNHGY and CDR2 SAAAGT. The CDR3 runs to 14 residues.

This clone has only a few counts. This chain links TRBV19 with TRBJ2-2, with D maybe TRBD1 (6 bases). CDR1 and CDR2 (germline): LNHDA, SQIVND (reference sequence). V lost 5 bases to trimming and J lost 8 bases, with 12 bases between them. The length of the CDR3 is 13 residues. Written as DNA, the CDR3 is TGTGCCAGTAGTTTCGGACAGTCTGGGGAGCTGTTTTTT. Translated, it gives CASSFGQSGELFF.

CDR3 region: CASSPRTTPQGNEQFF. CDR3 DNA sequence: TGTGCCAGCAGCCCTCGGACAACCCCGCAGGGAAATGAGCAGTTCTTC. The chain employs TRBV11-3 and TRBJ2-1, with D perhaps TRBD1 (5 bases). This CDR3 comprises 16 residues. V lost 5 bases and J lost 7, with 21 bases in between. Germline CDR1 reads SGHNT; CDR2 reads YENEEA.

The rearrangement joins TRBV28 to TRBJ1-1, with D maybe TRBD1 (6 bases). The V gene's germline CDR1 is MDHEN and CDR2 SYDVKM. V was trimmed by 7 bases and J by 4 bases, leaving 16 bases between them. The CDR3 extends over 14 amino acids. The CDR3 protein is CASTYRGARTEAFF. CDR3 nucleotides: TGTGCCAGCACCTATAGGGGGGCGCGCACTGAAGCTTTCTTT.

J is TRBJ1-1 and V is TRBV15; 7 positions match TRBD1. The CDR3 contains 15 residues. Germline V gene sequence: CDR1 LNHNV, CDR2 YYDKDF (reference sequence). J lost 4 bases, V lost 9 bases, and 14 bases had no gene match. In DNA form, the CDR3 reads TGTGCCACTACCCAGGGTAGGGGGCTGGGCACTGAAGCTTTCTTT. Its protein is CATTQGRGLGTEAFF.

The chain links TRBV18 to TRBJ2-2; 10 nucleotides line up with TRBD1. V lost 4 bases, J lost 1 base, and 3 bases stayed unmatched. Germline V CDR1 and CDR2: KGHSH, LQKENI. The CDR3 contains 16 residues. Written as DNA, the CDR3 is TGTGCCAGCTCACGCCGGACAGGGGGGAACACCGGGGAGCTGTTTTTT. Translated: CASSRRTGGNTGELFF.

This clone was seen more than once but under ten times. The rearrangement uses TRBV6-8 and TRBJ2-3, with D uncertain. CDR1 and CDR2 from the germline V gene are MNHGY and SAAAGT. Trimming pared 6 bases from V and 5 bases from J, leaving 15 bases between. This CDR3 comprises 14 residues. CDR3: CASRDGPPGDTQYF. DNA for the CDR3: TGTGCCAGCAGGGACGGGCCTCCGGGAGATACGCAGTATTTT.

In DNA, the CDR3 is TGTGCCAGTAGTTCGGGACAGGGGGCGGGAACCGGGGAGCTGTTTTTT. This sequence encodes CASSSGQGAGTGELFF. The chain uses TRBV19 and TRBJ2-2; the match to TRBD1 covers 12 bases. The CDR3 length is 16 residues. With V trimmed by 5 bases and J by 5 bases, 6 bases remained unmatched. Germline V gene data show CDR1 as LNHDA and CDR2 as SQIVND (reference sequence). Complete variable domain (other parts from reference TRBV19 and TRBJ2-2): DGGITQSPKYLFRKEGQNVTLSCEQNLNHDAMYWYRQDPGQGLRLIYYSQIVNDFQKGDIAEGYSVSREKKESFPLTVTSAQKNPTAFYLCASSSGQGAGTGELFFGEGSRLTVL.

This clone rates as medium-sized. J is TRBJ1-4 and V is TRBV6-8; TRBD1 might be the D (5 bases). The ends were cut back, 6 bases at V and 7 bases at J, with 9 bases in the middle. Germline V gene sequence: CDR1 MNHGY, CDR2 SAAAGT. The CDR3 sequence is 12 residues long. DNA of the CDR3: TGTGCCAGCAGCCAAGGGGTTGAAAAACTGTTTTTT. Protein product: CASSQGVEKLFF.

The chain joins TRBV14 to TRBJ2-7; 9 bases align to TRBD1. The CDR3 runs 15 residues. CDR1 is SGHDN and CDR2 is FVKESK in the germline V gene. Trimming at V came to 3 bases and at J to 0 bases, leaving 3 bases not matched to a gene. In nucleotides, the CDR3 is TGTGCCAGCAGCCAGCGGACAGGGGCCTCCTACGAGCAGTACTTC. It translates to CASSQRTGASYEQYF.

This clone was observed a handful of times. The V and J genes are TRBV11-3 and TRBJ1-5; D is possibly TRBD1 (5 bases). Trimming removed 3 bases at V and 6 bases at J, with 12 bases between. CDR3 size: 14 residues. Germline V CDR1 and CDR2: SGHNT, YENEEA. The CDR3 region is CASSLGLYSQPQHF. DNA for the CDR3: TGTGCCAGCAGCTTGGGGCTGTATTCTCAGCCCCAGCATTTT.

This clone was seen only a few times. This chain uses TRBV30 with TRBJ2-1, with 9 bases fitting TRBD2. This CDR3 contains 16 residues. The ends lost 4 bases at V and 3 bases at J; junction bases unmatched: 10. The germline CDR1 and CDR2 sequences are GTSNPN and SVGIG (reference sequence). CDR3 in DNA: TGTGCCTGGAAAACGATTCCAGCGGGGGGCTACAATGAGCAGTTCTTC. It encodes CAWKTIPAGGYNEQFF. The variable domain in full, completed from reference TRBV30 and TRBJ2-1, reads SQTIHQWPATLVQPVGSPLSLECTVEGTSNPNLYWYRQAAGRGLQLLFYSVGIGQISSEVPQNLSASRPQDRQFILSSKKLLLSDSGFYLCAWKTIPAGGYNEQFFGPGTRLTVL.

This clone was seen once. V is TRBV15 and J is TRBJ1-4, with a weak D call TRBD1 (5 bases). CDR3 size: 19 residues. Trimming shortened V by 1 base and J by 4 bases, and 22 bases separated the two germline ends. CDR1 is LNHNV and CDR2 is YYDKDF in the germline V gene (reference sequence). For the CDR3, the DNA is TGTGCCACCAGCAGAGTCCGGACGCCGCTGACAGATTTTAATGAAAAACTGTTTTTT. Translated, it gives CATSRVRTPLTDFNEKLFF.

In its sample, this clone is medium-sized. The V call is TRBV9, the J call TRBJ2-2, with a weak D call TRBD2 (6 bases). This CDR3 contains 14 residues. Looked up from germline, CDR1 is SGDLS and CDR2 is YYNGEE. Trimming took off 0 bases at V and 3 bases at J, with 6 bases between the two ends. The CDR3 coding sequence is TGTGCCAGCAGCGTAGCGGGGGACACCGGGGAGCTGTTTTTT. This gives the protein CASSVAGDTGELFF.

The V call is TRBV6-8, the J call TRBJ2-3; D is possibly TRBD1 (6 bases). Trimming took 10 bases from V and 4 from J, leaving 24 bases between them. This CDR3 is 16 amino acids long. Germline CDR1 and CDR2: MNHGY and SAAAGT. DNA of the CDR3: TGTGCCATCAAGGCTGGGGTAGGGGGTTCGTCAGATACGCAGTATTTT. It specifies CAIKAGVGGSSDTQYF.